The rows below give T cell receptor beta chains drawn from one sample of a study of blood T cell repertoires in COVID-19. Method: immunoSEQ multiplex PCR; TCRdb's copy keeps in-frame clones and lacks some. This sample carries tens of thousands of clones, approximately 85% of them seen once, and the ten largest clones take approximately 40%. Sequenced material: peripheral blood. Receptors originate from a woman in her fifties or sixties with COVID-19, enrolled during active disease. The CDR3 runs from the conserved cysteine through the conserved F or W. The D gene is left open where the match is weak. The size entry is marked missing in some rows and otherwise reads once, few, many or a size class.

clone_size | j_call | d_call | v_call | cdr3_nt | cdr3_aa
. | TRBJ1-2 | TRBD1 | TRBV10-3 | TGTGCCATCAGTACGGACAGGGGAAACTATGGCTACACCTTC | CAISTDRGNYGYTF
. | TRBJ1-4 | . | TRBV19 | TGTGCCAGTAGTATGTCCGCAACTAATGAAAAACTGTTTTTT | CASSMSATNEKLFF
. | TRBJ2-1 | . | TRBV12-3/TRBV12-4 | TGTGCCAGCAGTTTCTTTAGCGGTAATGAGCAGTTCTTC | CASSFFSGNEQFF
. | TRBJ2-1 | . | TRBV11-2 | TGTGCCAGCCGCGCCACAGGGTCCCATTACAATGAGCAGTTCTTC | CASRATGSHYNEQFF
. | TRBJ2-3 | TRBD1 | TRBV12-3/TRBV12-4 | TGTGCCACCCAACAGGGGGGCAATACGCAGTATTTT | CATQQGGNTQYF
. | TRBJ2-1 | . | TRBV3-1/TRBV3-2 | TGTGCCAGCAGCCAAGTTCGGAGCTCCTACAATGAGCAGTTCTTC | CASSQVRSSYNEQFF
few | TRBJ1-5 | . | TRBV6-2/TRBV6-3 | TGTGCCAGCAGCCGCCACACAGATAGCAATCAGCCCCAGCATTTT | CASSRHTDSNQPQHF
. | TRBJ2-1 | TRBD2 | TRBV29-1 | TGCAGCGTTGGTGAGCGGGGGGGGTTCTTC | CSVGERGGFF
few | TRBJ1-2 | . | TRBV13 | TGTGCCAGCAGCTTGACGAGAGCAGGGGATGGCTACACCTTC | CASSLTRAGDGYTF
once | TRBJ2-2 | . | TRBV19 | TGTGCCAGTAGTACCCAGGCGGGCACCGGGGAGCTGTTTTTT | CASSTQAGTGELFF
. | TRBJ2-7 | . | TRBV19 | TGTGCCAGTAGTATAGGACTTACCTACGAGCAGTACTTC | CASSIGLTYEQYF
. | TRBJ1-1 | . | TRBV19 | TGTGCCAGTAGTATTGAAGGACAGATGAACACTGAAGCTTTCTTT | CASSIEGQMNTEAFF
. | TRBJ2-3 | TRBD1 | TRBV4-3 | TGCGCCAGCAGCCAAGAATGGACAGGGGGCACAGATACGCAGTATTTT | CASSQEWTGGTDTQYF